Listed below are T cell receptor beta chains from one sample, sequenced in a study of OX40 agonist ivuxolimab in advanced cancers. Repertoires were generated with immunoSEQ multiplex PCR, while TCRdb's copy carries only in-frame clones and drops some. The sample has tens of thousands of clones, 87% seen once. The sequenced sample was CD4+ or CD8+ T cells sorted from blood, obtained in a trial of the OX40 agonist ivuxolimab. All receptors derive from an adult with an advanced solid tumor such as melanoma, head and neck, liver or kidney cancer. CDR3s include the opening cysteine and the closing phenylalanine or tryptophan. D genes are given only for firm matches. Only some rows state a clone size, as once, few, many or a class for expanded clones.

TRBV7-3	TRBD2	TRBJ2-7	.	CASSFRLAGTYEQYF	TGTGCCAGCAGCTTTAGGCTAGCGGGGACCTACGAGCAGTACTTC
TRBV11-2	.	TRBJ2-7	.	CASRKVGGYEQYF	TGTGCCAGCAGAAAGGTCGGTGGCTACGAGCAGTACTTC
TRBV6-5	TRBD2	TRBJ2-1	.	CASSPGGYNEQFF	TGTGCCAGCAGCCCCGGGGGGTACAATGAGCAGTTCTTC
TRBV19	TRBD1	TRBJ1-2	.	CASSRGQGGYGYTF	TGTGCCAGTAGCCGGGGACAGGGAGGCTATGGCTACACCTTC
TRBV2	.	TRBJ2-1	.	CASSRLRNDGQFF	TGTGCCAGCAGTAGACTCCGGAATGATGGGCAGTTCTTC
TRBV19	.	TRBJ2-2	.	CASTLDGLTNTGELFF	TGTGCCAGTACCCTAGACGGACTCACGAACACCGGGGAGCTGTTTTTT
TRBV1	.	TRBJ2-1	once	CTSSQGVHNEQFF	TGCACCAGCAGCCAAGGTGTCCACAATGAGCAGTTCTTC
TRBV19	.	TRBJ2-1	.	CASSLGPSSYNEQFF	TGTGCCAGTAGTCTGGGGCCTAGCTCCTACAATGAGCAGTTCTTC
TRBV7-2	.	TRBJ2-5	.	CASSLAGETQYF	TGTGCCAGCAGCTTAGCGGGCGAGACCCAGTACTTC
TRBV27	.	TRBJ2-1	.	CASNRATNNEQFF	TGTGCCAGCAATAGGGCAACGAACAATGAGCAGTTCTTC
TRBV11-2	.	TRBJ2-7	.	CASSLNMHEQYF	TGTGCCAGCAGCCTCAACATGCACGAGCAGTACTTC
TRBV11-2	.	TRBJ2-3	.	CASSLGTEGDTQYF	TGTGCCAGCAGCTTAGGGACAGAAGGGGATACGCAGTATTTT
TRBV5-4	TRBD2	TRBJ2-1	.	CASSLGLAGAYNEQFF	TGTGCCAGCAGCTTGGGACTAGCGGGAGCCTACAATGAGCAGTTCTTC
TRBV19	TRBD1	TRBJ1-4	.	CASKRDRGPEKLFF	TGTGCCAGTAAGAGGGACAGGGGGCCTGAAAAACTGTTTTTT
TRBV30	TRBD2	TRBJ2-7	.	CAWSVSGGSYEQYF	TGTGCCTGGAGTGTATCGGGGGGCTCCTACGAGCAGTACTTC
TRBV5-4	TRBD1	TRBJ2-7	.	CASSPGDRVYEQYF	TGTGCCAGCAGCCCAGGGGACAGGGTTTACGAGCAGTACTTC
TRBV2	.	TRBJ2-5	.	CASSSMDSFKGEEQYF	TGTGCCAGCAGCTCAATGGACAGTTTCAAAGGAGAAGAGCAGTACTTC
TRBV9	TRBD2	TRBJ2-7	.	CASSVGTSGDYEQYF	TGTGCCAGCAGCGTAGGGACTAGCGGGGACTACGAGCAGTACTTC
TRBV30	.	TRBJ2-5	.	CAWAPKQRETQYF	TGTGCCTGGGCACCTAAACAGAGGGAGACCCAGTACTTC
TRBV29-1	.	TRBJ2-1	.	CSSRGTAGQAWGLAAYNEQFF	TGCAGCTCGAGGGGGACGGCGGGACAGGCGTGGGGACTAGCCGCCTACAATGAGCAGTTCTTC
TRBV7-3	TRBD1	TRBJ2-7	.	CASSLRPGTDYEQYF	TGTGCCAGCAGCTTAAGGCCCGGGACAGACTACGAGCAGTACTTC
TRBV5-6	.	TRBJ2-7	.	CASSLGASDYEQYF	TGTGCCAGCAGCTTGGGTGCTAGCGACTACGAGCAGTACTTC
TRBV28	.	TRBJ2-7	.	CASTKGRLGASYEQYF	TGTGCCAGCACCAAAGGCCGCCTAGGAGCGTCCTACGAGCAGTACTTC
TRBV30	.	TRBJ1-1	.	CAWRGPGPLNTEAFF	TGTGCCTGGAGGGGACCCGGACCGTTGAACACTGAAGCTTTCTTT
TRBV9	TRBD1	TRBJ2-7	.	CASSVGDSLYEQYF	TGTGCCAGCAGCGTAGGGGACAGCCTCTACGAGCAGTACTTC
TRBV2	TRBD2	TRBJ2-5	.	CASSGGREPPVGTQYF	TGTGCCAGCAGTGGGGGGAGGGAACCACCCGTAGGGACCCAGTACTTC
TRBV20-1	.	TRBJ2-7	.	CSAGRQDEQYF	TGCAGTGCTGGGAGGCAAGATGAGCAGTACTTC